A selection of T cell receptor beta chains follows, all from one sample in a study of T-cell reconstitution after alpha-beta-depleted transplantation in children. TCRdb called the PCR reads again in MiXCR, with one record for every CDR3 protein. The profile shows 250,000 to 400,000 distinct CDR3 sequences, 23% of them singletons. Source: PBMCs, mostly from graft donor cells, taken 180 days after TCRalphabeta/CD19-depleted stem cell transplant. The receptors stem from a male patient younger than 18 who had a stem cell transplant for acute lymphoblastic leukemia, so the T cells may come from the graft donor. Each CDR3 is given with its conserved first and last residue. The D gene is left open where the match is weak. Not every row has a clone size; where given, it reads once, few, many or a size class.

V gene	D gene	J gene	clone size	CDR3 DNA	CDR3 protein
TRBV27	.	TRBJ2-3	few	TGTGCCAGCCGAAGAATGAGCACAGATACGCAGTATTTT	CASRRMSTDTQYF
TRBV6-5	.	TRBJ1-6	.	TGTGCCAGCAGTTACCGCCGCAGGCTGACTCCGCGGAATTCACCCCTCCACTTT	CASSYRRRLTPRNSPLHF
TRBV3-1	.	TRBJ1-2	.	TGTGCCAGCAGCCAAGATTGGGCAGGGGCCGGTGGCTACACCTTC	CASSQDWAGAGGYTF
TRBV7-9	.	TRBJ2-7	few	TGTGCCAGCAGCTTTTCTAACAGTTACGAGCAGTACTTC	CASSFSNSYEQYF
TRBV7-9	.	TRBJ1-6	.	TGTGCCAGCAGTTTAGGACCGTATAATTCACCCCTCCACTTT	CASSLGPYNSPLHF
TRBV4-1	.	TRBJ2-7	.	TGCGCCAGCAGCCAATCCCTCGGACTATCCTACGAGCAGTACTTC	CASSQSLGLSYEQYF
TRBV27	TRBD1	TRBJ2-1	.	TGTGCCAGCAGTCTCTGGACAGGGGGGAATGAGCAGTTCTTC	CASSLWTGGNEQFF
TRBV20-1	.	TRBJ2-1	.	TGCTGTGCTAGAGAGTGGGAGATGGTCTCCTACAATGAGCAGTTCTTC	CCAREWEMVSYNEQFF
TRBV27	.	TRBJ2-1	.	TGTGCCAGCAGTTTTAGCGAGAGGGACAATGAGCAGTTCTTC	CASSFSERDNEQFF
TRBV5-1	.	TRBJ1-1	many	TGCGCCAGCAGCCCACAAAAGGGAAGAAAGACTGAAGCTTTCTTT	CASSPQKGRKTEAFF